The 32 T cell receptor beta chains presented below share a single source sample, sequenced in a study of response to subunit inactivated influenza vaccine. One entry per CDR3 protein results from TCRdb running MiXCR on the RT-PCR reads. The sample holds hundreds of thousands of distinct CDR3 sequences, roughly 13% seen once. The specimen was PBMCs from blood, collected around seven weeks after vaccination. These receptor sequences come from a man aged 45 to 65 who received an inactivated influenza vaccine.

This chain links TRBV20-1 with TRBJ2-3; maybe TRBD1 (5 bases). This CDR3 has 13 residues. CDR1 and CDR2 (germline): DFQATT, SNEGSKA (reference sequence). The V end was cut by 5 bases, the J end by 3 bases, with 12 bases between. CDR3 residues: CSALGVPTDTQYF. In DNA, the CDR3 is TGCAGTGCTTTAGGGGTCCCTACAGATACGCAGTATTTT.

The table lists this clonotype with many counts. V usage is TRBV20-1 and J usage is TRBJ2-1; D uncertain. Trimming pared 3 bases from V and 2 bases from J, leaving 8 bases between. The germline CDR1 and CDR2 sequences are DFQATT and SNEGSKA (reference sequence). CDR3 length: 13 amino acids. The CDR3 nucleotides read TGCAGTGCTAGTGGGCCGACCTACAATGAGCAGTTCTTC. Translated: CSASGPTYNEQFF.

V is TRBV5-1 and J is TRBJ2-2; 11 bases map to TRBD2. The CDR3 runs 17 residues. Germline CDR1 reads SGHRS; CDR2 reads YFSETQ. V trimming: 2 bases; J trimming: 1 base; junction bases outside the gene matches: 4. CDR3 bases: TGCGCCAGCAGCTTCTCTAGCGGGGGGCGGAACACCGGGGAGCTGTTTTTT. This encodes CASSFSSGGRNTGELFF.

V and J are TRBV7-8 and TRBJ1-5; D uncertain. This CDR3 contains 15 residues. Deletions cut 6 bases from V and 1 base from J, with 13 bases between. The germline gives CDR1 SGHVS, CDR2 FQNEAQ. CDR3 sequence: CASRSNSGSNQPQHF. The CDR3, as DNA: TGTGCCAGCAGAAGTAATTCCGGCAGCAATCAGCCCCAGCATTTT. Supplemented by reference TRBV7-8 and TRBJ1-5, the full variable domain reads GAGVSQSPRYKVAKRGQDVALRCDPISGHVSLFWYQQALGQGPEFLTYFQNEAQLDKSGLPSDRFFAERPEGSVSTLKIQRTQQEDSAVYLCASRSNSGSNQPQHFGDGTRLSIL.

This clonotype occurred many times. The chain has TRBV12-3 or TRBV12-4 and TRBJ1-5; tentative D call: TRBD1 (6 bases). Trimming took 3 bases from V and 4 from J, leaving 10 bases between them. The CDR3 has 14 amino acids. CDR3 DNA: TGTGCCAGCAGTTTTGGACAGCTAAATCAGCCCCAGCATTTT. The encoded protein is CASSFGQLNQPQHF.

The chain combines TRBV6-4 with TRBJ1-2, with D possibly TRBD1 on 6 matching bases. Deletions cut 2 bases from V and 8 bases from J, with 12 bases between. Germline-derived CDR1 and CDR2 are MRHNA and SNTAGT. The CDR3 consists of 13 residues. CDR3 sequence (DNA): TGTGCCAGCAGTGACGGGGGGCAGAGCGGCTACACCTTC. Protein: CASSDGGQSGYTF.

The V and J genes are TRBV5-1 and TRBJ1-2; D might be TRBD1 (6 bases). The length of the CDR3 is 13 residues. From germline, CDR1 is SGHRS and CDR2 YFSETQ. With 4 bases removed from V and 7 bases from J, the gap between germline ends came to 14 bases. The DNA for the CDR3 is TGCGCCAGCAGCCCGGCGGACAGTGGTGGCTACACCTTC. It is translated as CASSPADSGGYTF.

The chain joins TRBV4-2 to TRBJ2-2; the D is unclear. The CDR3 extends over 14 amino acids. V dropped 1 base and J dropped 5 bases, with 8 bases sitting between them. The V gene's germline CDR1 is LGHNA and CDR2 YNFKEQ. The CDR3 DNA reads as TGTGCCAGCAGCCAAGTAGGCGCAACCGGGGAGCTGTTTTTT. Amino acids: CASSQVGATGELFF.

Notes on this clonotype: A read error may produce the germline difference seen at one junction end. CDR3 coding DNA: TGTGCCAGCAGCTTAGAATTGGCGGACAGACCGGTCTTT. Translated, it gives CASSLELADRPVF. The chain carries TRBV7-9 and TRBJ1-1, with TRBD1 as a possible D gene (6 bases). CDR3 length equals 13 residues. The germline V gene has CDR1 SEHNR and CDR2 FQNEAQ (reference sequence). Using reference TRBV7-9 and TRBJ1-1 for the parts outside the CDR3, the full variable domain is DTGVSQNPRHKITKRGQNVTFRCDPISEHNRLYWYRQTLGQGPEFLTYFQNEAQLEKSRLLSDRFSAERPKGSFSTLEIQRTEQGDSAMYLCASSLELADRPVFGQGTRLTVV.

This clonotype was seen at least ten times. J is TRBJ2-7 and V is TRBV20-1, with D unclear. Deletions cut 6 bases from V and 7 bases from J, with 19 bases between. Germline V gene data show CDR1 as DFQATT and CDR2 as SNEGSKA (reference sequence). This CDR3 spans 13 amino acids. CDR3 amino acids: CSAQPASRREQYF. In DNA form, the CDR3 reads TGCAGTGCGCAACCGGCCTCCCGCCGAGAGCAGTACTTC.

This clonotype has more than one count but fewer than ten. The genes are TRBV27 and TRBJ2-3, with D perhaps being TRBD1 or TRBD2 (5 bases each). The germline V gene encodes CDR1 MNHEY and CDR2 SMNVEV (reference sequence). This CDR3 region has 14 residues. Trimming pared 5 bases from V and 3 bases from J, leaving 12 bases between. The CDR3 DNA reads TGTGCCAGCAGTCCCCCGGGGACGACAGATACGCAGTATTTT. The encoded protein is CASSPPGTTDTQYF.

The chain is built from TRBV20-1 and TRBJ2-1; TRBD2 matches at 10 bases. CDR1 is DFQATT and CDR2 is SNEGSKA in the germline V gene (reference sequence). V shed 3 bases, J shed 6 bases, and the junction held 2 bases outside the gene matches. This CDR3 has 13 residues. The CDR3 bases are TGCAGTGCTAGGGGACTAGCGATCAATGAGCAGTTCTTC. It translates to CSARGLAINEQFF.

The CDR3 DNA follows: TGCAGTGCTAGAGATGGCCACTACAATGAGCAGTTCTTC. It specifies CSARDGHYNEQFF. The chain joins TRBV20-1 to TRBJ2-1; D remains ambiguous. The CDR3 has 13 residues. The germline V gene encodes CDR1 DFQATT and CDR2 SNEGSKA (reference sequence). V lost 0 bases and J lost 3, with 6 bases in between.

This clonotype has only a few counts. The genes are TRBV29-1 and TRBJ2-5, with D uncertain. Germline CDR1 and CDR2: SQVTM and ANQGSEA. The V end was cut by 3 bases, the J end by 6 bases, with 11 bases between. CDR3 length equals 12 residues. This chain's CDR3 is CSVEAPSQTQYF. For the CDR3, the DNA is TGCAGCGTTGAGGCCCCCAGTCAGACCCAGTACTTC. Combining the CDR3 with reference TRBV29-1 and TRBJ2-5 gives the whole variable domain SAVISQKPSRDICQRGTSLTIQCQVDSQVTMMFWYRQQPGQSLTLIATANQGSEATYESGFVIDKFPISRPNLTFSTLTVSNMSPEDSSIYLCSVEAPSQTQYFGPGTRLLVL.

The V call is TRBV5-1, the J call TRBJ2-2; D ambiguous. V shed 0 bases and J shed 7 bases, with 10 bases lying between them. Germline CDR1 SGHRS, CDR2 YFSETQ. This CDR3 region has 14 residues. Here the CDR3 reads CASSLGSGIGELFF. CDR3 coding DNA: TGCGCCAGCAGCTTGGGAAGTGGCATCGGGGAGCTGTTTTTT.

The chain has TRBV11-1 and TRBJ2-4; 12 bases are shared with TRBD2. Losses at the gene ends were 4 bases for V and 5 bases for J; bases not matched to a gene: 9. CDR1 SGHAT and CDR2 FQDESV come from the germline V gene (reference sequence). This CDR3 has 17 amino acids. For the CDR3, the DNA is TGTGCCAGCAGCTCGTTGACTAGCGGGAGTGGCCAAAACATTCAGTACTTC. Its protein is CASSSLTSGSGQNIQYF.

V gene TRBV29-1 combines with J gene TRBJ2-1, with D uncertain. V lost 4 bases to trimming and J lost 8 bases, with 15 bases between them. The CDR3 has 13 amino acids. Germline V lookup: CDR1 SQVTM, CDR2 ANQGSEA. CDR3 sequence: CSVVGLGSHEQFF. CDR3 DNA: TGCAGCGTTGTGGGCCTAGGGTCCCATGAGCAGTTCTTC.

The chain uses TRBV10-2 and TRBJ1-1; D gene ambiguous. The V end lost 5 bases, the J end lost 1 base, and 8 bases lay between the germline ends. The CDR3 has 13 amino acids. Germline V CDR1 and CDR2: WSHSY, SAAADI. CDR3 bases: TGCGCCAGCAGTATGGAGCGGAACACTGAAGCTTTCTTT. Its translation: CASSMERNTEAFF.

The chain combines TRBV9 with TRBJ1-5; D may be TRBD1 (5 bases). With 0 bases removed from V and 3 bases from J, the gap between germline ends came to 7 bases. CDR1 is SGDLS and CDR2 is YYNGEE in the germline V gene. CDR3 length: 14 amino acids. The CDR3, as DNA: TGTGCCAGCAGCGTAGAGGGGATCAATCAGCCCCAGCATTTT. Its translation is CASSVEGINQPQHF.

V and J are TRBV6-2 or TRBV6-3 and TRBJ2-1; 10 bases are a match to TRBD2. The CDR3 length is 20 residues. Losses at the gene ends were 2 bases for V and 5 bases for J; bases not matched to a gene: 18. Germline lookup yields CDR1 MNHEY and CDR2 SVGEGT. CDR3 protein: CASSYGLGPSGSPRHNEQFF. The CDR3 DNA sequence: TGTGCCAGCAGTTACGGACTTGGGCCTAGCGGGAGCCCTAGGCACAATGAGCAGTTCTTC.

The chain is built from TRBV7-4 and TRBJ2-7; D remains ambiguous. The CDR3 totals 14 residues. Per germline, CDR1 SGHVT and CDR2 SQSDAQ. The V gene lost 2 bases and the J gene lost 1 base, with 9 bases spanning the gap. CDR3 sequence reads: CASSLIVDSYEQYF. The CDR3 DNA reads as TGTGCCAGCAGCTTAATAGTAGATTCCTACGAGCAGTACTTC.

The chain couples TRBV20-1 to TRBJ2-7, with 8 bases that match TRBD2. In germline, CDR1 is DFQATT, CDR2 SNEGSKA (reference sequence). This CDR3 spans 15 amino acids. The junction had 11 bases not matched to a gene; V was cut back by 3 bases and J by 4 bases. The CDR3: CSARTPGGRRYEQYF. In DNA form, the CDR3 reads TGCAGTGCTAGGACCCCGGGGGGGAGAAGGTACGAGCAGTACTTC.

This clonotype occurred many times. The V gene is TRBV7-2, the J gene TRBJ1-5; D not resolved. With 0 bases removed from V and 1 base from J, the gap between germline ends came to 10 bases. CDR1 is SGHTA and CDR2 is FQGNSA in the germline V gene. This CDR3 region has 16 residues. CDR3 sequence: CASSLARPGSNQPQHF. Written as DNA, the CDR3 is TGTGCCAGCAGCTTAGCGAGACCGGGGAGCAATCAGCCCCAGCATTTT. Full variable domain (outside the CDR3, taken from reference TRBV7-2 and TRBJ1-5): GAGVSQSPSNKVTEKGKDVELRCDPISGHTALYWYRQSLGQGLEFLIYFQGNSAPDKSGLPSDRFSAERTGGSVSTLTIQRTQQEDSAVYLCASSLARPGSNQPQHFGDGTRLSIL.

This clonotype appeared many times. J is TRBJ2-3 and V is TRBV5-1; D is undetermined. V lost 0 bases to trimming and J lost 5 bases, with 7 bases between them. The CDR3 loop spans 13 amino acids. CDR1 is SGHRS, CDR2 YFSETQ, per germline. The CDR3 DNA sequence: TGCGCCAGCAGCTTGGGGAGTGGAGATACGCAGTATTTT. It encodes CASSLGSGDTQYF.

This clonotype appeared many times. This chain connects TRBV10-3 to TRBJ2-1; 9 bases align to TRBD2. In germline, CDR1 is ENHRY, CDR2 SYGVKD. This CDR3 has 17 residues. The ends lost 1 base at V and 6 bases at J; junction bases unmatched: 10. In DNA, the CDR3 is TGTGCCATCAGTGAGTTCGAAGTCTTAGCGGGAGCCAATGAGCAGTTCTTC. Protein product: CAISEFEVLAGANEQFF.

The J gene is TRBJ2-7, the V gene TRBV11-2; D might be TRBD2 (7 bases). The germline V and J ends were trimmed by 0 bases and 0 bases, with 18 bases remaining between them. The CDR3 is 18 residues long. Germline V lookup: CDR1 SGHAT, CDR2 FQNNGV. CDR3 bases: TGTGCCAGCAGCTTAGATCGGTGTAGGGGGGGATCCTCCTACGAGCAGTACTTC. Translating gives CASSLDRCRGGSSYEQYF.

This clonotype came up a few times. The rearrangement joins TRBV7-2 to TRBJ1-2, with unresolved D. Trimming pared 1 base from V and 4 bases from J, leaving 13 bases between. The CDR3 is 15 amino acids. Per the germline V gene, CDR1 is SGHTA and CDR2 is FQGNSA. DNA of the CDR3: TGTGCCAGCAGCTTAGAGGCCGGGAACCTCTATGGCTACACCTTC. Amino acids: CASSLEAGNLYGYTF.

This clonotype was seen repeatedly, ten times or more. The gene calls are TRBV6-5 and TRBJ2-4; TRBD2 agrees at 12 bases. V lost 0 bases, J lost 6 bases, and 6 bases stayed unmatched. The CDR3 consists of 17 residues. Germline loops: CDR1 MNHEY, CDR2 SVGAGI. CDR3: CASSYSGGLAGRNIQYF. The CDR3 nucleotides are TGTGCCAGCAGTTACTCGGGTGGACTAGCGGGACGAAACATTCAGTACTTC.

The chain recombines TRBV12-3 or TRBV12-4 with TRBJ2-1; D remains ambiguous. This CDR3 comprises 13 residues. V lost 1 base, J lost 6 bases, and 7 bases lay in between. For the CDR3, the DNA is TGTGCCAGCAGTTTAGTCCGCTTCAATGAGCAGTTCTTC. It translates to CASSLVRFNEQFF.

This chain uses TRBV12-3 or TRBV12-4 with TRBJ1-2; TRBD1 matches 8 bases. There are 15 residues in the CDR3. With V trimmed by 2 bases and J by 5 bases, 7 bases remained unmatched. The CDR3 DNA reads TGTGCCAGCAGTTTATTTCAGGGGGCGCGTTATGGCTACACCTTC. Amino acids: CASSLFQGARYGYTF.

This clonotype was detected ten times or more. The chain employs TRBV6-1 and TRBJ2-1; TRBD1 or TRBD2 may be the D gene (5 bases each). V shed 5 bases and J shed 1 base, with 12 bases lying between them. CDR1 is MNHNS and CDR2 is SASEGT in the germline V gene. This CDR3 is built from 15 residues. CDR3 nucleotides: TGTGCCAGCAGTCCTACGAGGGGTTCCTACAATGAGCAGTTCTTC. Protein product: CASSPTRGSYNEQFF.

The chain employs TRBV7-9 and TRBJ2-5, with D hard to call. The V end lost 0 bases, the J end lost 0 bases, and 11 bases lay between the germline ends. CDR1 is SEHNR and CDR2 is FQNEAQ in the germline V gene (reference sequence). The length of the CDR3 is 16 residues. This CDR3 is CASSLASASYQETQYF. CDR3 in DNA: TGTGCCAGCAGCTTAGCGTCGGCTTCTTACCAAGAGACCCAGTACTTC. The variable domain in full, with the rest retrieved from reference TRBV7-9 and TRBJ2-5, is DTGVSQNPRHKITKRGQNVTFRCDPISEHNRLYWYRQTLGQGPEFLTYFQNEAQLEKSRLLSDRFSAERPKGSFSTLEIQRTEQGDSAMYLCASSLASASYQETQYFGPGTRLLVL.